Only one count was recorded for the clone carrying this TCR beta chain. This CDR3 has 15 amino acids. The junction had 10 bases not matched to a gene; V was cut back by 5 bases and J by 6 bases. The germline gives CDR1 SGHAT, CDR2 FQNNGV. The protocol was immunoSEQ multiplex PCR, while the TCRdb copy is restricted to in-frame clones and leaves out a portion. The repertoire consists of around 94,000 clones, with around 85% occurring once and the leading ten covering approximately 4.2%. This entry comes from a study of OX40 agonist ivuxolimab in advanced cancers. The rearrangement links TRBV11-2 to TRBJ2-1, with 7 bases fitting TRBD2. The TCR originated in an adult with an advanced solid tumor such as melanoma, head and neck, liver or kidney cancer. Material: CD4+ or CD8+ T cells sorted from blood, obtained in a trial of the OX40 agonist ivuxolimab. The CDR3 DNA follows: TGTGCCAGCAGCATATTTAGCGGGCTACTCAATGAGCAGTTCTTC. It is translated as CASSIFSGLLNEQFF.